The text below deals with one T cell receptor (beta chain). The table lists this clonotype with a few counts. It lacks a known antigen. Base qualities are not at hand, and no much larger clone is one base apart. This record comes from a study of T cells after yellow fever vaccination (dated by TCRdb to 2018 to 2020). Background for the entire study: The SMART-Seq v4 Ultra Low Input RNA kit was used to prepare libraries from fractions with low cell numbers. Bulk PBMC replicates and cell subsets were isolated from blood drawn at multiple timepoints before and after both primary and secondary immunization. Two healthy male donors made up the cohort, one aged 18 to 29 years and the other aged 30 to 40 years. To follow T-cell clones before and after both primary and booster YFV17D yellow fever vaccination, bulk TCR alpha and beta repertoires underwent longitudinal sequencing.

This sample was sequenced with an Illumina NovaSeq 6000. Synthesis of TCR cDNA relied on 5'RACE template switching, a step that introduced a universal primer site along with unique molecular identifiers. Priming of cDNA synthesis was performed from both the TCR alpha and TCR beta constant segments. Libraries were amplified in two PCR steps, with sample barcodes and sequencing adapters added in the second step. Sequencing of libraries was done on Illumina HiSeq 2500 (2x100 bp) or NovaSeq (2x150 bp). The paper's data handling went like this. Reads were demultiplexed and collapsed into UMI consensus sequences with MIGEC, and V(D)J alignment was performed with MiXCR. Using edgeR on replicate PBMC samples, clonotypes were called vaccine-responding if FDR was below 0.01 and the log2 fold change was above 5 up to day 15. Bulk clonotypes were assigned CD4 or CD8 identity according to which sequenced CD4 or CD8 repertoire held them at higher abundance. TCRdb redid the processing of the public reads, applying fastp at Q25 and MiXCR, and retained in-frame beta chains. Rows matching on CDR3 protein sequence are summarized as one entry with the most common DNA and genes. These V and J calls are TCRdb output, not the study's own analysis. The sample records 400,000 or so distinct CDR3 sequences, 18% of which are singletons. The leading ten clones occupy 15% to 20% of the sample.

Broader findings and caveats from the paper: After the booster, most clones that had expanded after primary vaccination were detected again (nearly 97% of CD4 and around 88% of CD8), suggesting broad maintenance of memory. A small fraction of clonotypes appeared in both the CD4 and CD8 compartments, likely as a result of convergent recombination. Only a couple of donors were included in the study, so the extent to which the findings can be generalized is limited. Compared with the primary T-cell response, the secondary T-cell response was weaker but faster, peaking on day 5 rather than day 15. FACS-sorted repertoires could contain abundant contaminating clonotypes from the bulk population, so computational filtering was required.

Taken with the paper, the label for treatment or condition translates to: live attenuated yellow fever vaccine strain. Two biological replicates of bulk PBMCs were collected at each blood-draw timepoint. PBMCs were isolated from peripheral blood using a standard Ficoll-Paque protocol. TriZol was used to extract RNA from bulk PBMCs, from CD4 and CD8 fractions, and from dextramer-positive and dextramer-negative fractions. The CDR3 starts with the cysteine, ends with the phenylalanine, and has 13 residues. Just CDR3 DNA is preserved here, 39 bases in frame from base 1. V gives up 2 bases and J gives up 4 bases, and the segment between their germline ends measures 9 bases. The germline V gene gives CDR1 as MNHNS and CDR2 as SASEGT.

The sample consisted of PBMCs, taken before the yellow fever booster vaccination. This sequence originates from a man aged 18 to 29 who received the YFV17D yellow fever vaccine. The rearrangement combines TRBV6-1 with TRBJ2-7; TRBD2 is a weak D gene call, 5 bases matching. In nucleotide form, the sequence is TGTGCCAGCAGTGAATGGGAGCGTTACGAGCAGTACTTC. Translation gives CASSEWERYEQYF.